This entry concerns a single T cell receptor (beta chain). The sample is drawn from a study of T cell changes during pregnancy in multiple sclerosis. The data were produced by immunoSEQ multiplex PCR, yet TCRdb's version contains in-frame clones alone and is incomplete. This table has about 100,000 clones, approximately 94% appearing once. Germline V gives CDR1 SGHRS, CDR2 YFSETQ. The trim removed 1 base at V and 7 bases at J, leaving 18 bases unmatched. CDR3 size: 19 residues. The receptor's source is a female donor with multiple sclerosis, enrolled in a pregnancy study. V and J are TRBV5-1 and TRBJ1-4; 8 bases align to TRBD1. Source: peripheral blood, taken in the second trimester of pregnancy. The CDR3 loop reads CASSLRGSTGQGQGEKLFF. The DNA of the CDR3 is TGCGCCAGCAGCTTGAGGGGTTCGACCGGACAGGGCCAGGGTGAAAAACTGTTTTTT.